The source of this T cell receptor (beta chain) is a study of blood T cell repertoires in COVID-19. Study details: PBMCs, B-cell-depleted T cells, or T cells were the source of the cDNA or gDNA that made up the material.

V was cut by 0 bases and J by 13 bases, with 19 bases left in between. CDR1 and CDR2 from the germline V gene are PRHDT and FYEKMQ (reference sequence). The CDR3 spans 15 residues. Measured with immunoSEQ multiplex PCR; TCRdb has only the in-frame clones, and not every one. The table records around 370,000 clones, about 90% of them present only once. J is TRBJ2-1 and V is TRBV13; a weak D match, TRBD2 (6 bases). The origin of this receptor is a woman in her fifties or sixties with COVID-19, enrolled during active disease. Sequencing was performed on peripheral blood. The CDR3 sequence is CASSLGLRGEPPQFF. As DNA, the CDR3 is TGTGCCAGCAGCTTAGGCCTTCGCGGGGAGCCCCCCCAGTTCTTC.